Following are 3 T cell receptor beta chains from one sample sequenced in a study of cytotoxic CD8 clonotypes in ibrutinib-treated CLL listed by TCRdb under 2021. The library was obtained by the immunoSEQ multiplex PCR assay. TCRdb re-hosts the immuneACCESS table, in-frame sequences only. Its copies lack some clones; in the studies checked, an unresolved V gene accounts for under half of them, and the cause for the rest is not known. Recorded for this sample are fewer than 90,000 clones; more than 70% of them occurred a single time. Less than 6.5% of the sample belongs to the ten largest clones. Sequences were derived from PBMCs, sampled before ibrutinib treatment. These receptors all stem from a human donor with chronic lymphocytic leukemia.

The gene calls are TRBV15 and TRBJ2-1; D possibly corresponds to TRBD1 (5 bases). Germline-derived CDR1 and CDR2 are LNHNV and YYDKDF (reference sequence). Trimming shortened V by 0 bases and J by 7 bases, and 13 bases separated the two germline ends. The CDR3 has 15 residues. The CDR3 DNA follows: TGTGCCACCAGCAGAGATTTAGGCAGGGAAAATGAGCAGTTCTTC. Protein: CATSRDLGRENEQFF.

DNA for the CDR3: TGTGCCAGCAGCAGAGCGGGAGGATACGAGCAGTACTTC. This sequence encodes CASSRAGGYEQYF. The rearrangement links TRBV5-4 to TRBJ2-7; 9 bases are shared with TRBD2. V shed 4 bases and J 4 bases; nucleotides not matched to a gene: 3. Germline lookup yields CDR1 SGHNT and CDR2 YYREEE (reference sequence). This CDR3 region has 13 residues.

The CDR3, as DNA: TGCGCCAGCAGGTTTGGAAGCGAGGGGGGCTGGAGCACCATATATTTT. Its protein product is CASRFGSEGGWSTIYF. The gene calls are TRBV5-1 and TRBJ1-3; D is possibly TRBD1 (6 bases). The CDR3 extends over 16 amino acids. CDR1 is SGHRS and CDR2 is YFSETQ in the germline V gene. Trimming took 5 bases from V and 9 from J, leaving 24 bases between them.